This TCR beta chain was profiled in a study of PD-1 blockade in classical Hodgkin lymphoma. Germline lookup yields CDR1 SGHDT and CDR2 YYEEEE. This CDR3 spans 15 amino acids. V shed 2 bases, J shed 1 base, and the junction held 3 bases outside the gene matches. The data were produced by immunoSEQ multiplex PCR, yet TCRdb's version contains in-frame clones alone and is incomplete. The table records about 17,000 clones, around 74% of them present only once. Time point denoted: cycle 4 day 1 (C4D1), after less than 7 weeks of nivolumab. After autologous stem cell transplantation all patients relapsed, and prior brentuximab vedotin exposure differed between cohorts. Magnetic depletion of unwanted cells isolated CD4+ T cells from thawed PBMCs.

The input for sequencing was CD4+ T cells from blood, taken before the fourth cycle of nivolumab. V is TRBV5-6 and J is TRBJ1-1; 9 positions agree with TRBD1. The source of this sequence is a human donor with classical Hodgkin lymphoma. CDR3 residues: CASSFWDRENTEAFF. Written as DNA, the CDR3 is TGTGCCAGCAGCTTTTGGGACAGGGAGAACACTGAAGCTTTCTTT.